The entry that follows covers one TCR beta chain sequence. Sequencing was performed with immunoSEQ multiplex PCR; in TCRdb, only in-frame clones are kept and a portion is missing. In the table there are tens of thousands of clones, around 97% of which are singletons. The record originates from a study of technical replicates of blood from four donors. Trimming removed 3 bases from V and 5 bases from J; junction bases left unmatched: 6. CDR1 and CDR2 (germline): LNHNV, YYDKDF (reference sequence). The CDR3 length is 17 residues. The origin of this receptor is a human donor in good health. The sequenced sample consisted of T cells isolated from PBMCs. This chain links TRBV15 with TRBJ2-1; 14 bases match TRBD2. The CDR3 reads CATSRALTSGGDNEQFF. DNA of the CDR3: TGTGCCACCAGCAGGGCATTGACTAGCGGGGGGGACAATGAGCAGTTCTTC.